This note documents a single TCR beta chain sequence. The CDR3 contains 16 residues. V lost 5 bases, J lost 3 bases, and 18 bases lay in between. The germline gives CDR1 SEHNR, CDR2 FQNEAQ (reference sequence). The data were taken from a study of PD-L1 blockade in urothelial cancer. About the study: Analyses used blood from 3 weeks (second dose) and 6 weeks after treatment start. Blood samples had a median of approximately 150,000 T cells, more than 65,000 unique TCRs, and clonality roughly 0.073.

Profiled with immunoSEQ multiplex PCR; TCRdb holds only in-frame clones, not every one. The sample consists of 100,000 to 150,000 clones, roughly 82% of them appearing once. Time point denoted: peripheral blood 6 weeks after treatment start. Patient disease was locally advanced or metastatic urothelial carcinoma. Pretreatment sampling and on-treatment sampling together yielded between 1 and 8 samples for each patient. The specimen was PBMCs, collected around atezolizumab (anti-PD-L1) treatment. This TCR was recovered from a man in his forties or fifties with urothelial cancer. V gene TRBV7-9 combines with J gene TRBJ2-3; D possibly corresponds to TRBD1 (6 bases). CDR3 DNA: TGTGCCAGCAGCCCTCTCCGGGGACAAAAGACAGATACGCAGTATTTT. This translates into CASSPLRGQKTDTQYF.